Detailed here is one T cell receptor beta chain. This sample is drawn from a study of blood T cell repertoires in COVID-19. Study-wide background: Acute and convalescent COVID-19 specimens originated in the United States, Italy and Spain. PBMCs, B-cell-depleted T cells, or T cells were the source of the cDNA or gDNA that made up the material.

Assay used: immunoSEQ multiplex PCR; TCRdb lists only in-frame clones, some missing. This table holds approximately 300,000 clones, around 83% found once. In germline, CDR1 is SEHNR, CDR2 FQNEAQ (reference sequence). This CDR3 is built from 16 residues. Trimming removed 2 bases from V and 2 bases from J, with 10 bases in between. The chain is built from TRBV7-9 and TRBJ1-6; no reliable D call. The sample comprised peripheral blood. This TCR derives from a woman in her 50s with acute or convalescent COVID-19. The chain's CDR3 is CASSLSLGTYNSPLHF. DNA for the CDR3: TGTGCCAGCAGCTTATCGCTCGGGACCTATAATTCACCCCTCCACTTT.